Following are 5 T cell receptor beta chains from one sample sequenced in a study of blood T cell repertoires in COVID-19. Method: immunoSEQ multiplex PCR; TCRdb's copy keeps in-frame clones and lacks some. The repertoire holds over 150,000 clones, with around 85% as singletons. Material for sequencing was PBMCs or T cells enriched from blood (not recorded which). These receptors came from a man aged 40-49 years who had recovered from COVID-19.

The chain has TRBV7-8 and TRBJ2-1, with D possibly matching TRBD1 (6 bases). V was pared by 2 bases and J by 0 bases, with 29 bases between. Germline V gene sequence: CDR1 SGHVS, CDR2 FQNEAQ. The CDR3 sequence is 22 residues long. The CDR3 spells CASSLIQRVSGKGGASYNEQFF. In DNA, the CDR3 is TGTGCCAGCAGCTTAATCCAAAGGGTGTCAGGGAAAGGGGGAGCCTCCTACAATGAGCAGTTCTTC.

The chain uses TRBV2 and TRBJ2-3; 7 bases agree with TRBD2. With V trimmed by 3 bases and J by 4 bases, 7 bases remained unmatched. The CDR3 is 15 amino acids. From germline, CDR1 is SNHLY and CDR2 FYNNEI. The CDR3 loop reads CASSEEGLVSDTQYF. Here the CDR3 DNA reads TGTGCCAGCAGTGAGGAAGGACTAGTATCAGATACGCAGTATTTT.

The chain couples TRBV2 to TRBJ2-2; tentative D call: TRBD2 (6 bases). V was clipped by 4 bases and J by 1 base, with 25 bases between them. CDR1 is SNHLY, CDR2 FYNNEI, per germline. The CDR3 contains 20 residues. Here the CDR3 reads CASSALPSGGSIMNTGELFF. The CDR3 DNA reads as TGTGCCAGCAGTGCTCTCCCTTCTGGAGGGTCTATTATGAACACCGGGGAGCTGTTTTTT.

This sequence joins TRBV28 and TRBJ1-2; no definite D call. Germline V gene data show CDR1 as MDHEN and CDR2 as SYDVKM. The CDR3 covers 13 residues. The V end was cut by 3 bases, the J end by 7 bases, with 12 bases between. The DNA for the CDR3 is TGTGCCAGCAGTTTCCCTCTCACAGTTGGCTACACCTTC. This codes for CASSFPLTVGYTF.

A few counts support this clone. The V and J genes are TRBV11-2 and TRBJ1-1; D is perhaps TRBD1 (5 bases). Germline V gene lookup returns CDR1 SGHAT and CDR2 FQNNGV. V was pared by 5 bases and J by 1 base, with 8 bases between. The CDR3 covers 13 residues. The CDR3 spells CASSETENTEAFF. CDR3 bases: TGTGCCAGCAGCGAGACAGAGAACACTGAAGCTTTCTTT. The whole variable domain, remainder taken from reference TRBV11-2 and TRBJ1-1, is EAGVAQSPRYKIIEKRQSVAFWCNPISGHATLYWYQQILGQGPKLLIQFQNNGVVDDSQLPKDRFSAERLKGVDSTLKIQPAKLEDSAVYLCASSETENTEAFFGQGTRLTVV.